These T cell receptor beta chains were read from a single sample in a study of control samples from healthy donors and cancer patients. Measured with immunoSEQ multiplex PCR; TCRdb has only the in-frame clones, and not every one. The table has approximately 210,000 clones, around 90% seen once. Sequenced: blood. These receptors originate from a man aged 25-40 years in good health. Each CDR3 is given without its conserved first and last residue. The order of the fields is V gene, J gene, CDR3 protein.

V gene: TRBV5-1
J gene: TRBJ1-2
CDR3 protein: ASSLKQGRDGYT

V gene: TRBV11-2
J gene: TRBJ1-2
CDR3 protein: ASSLGRASRAGYT

V gene: TRBV4-1
J gene: TRBJ2-1
CDR3 protein: ASSQDETAYNEQF

V gene: TRBV27
J gene: TRBJ1-6
CDR3 protein: ASSSLSGESPLH

V gene: TRBV5-1
J gene: TRBJ1-2
CDR3 protein: ASYPGGVGGYT

V gene: TRBV2
J gene: TRBJ1-1
CDR3 protein: ASSEWGNTEAF

V gene: TRBV19
J gene: TRBJ2-3
CDR3 protein: ASSIARGGSDTQY

V gene: TRBV13
J gene: TRBJ1-1
CDR3 protein: ASRGPLNTEAF

V gene: TRBV29-1
J gene: TRBJ1-1
CDR3 protein: SVGGGSVNTEAF

V gene: TRBV27
J gene: TRBJ1-2
CDR3 protein: ASSWAGTGNGYT

V gene: TRBV15
J gene: TRBJ2-2
CDR3 protein: ATSSPPGAGELF

V gene: TRBV9
J gene: TRBJ1-2
CDR3 protein: ASSVAGGNYGYT

V gene: TRBV27
J gene: TRBJ2-3
CDR3 protein: ASSSGRGAGDTQY

V gene: TRBV5-1
J gene: TRBJ2-7
CDR3 protein: ASSLASGGAWYEQY

V gene: TRBV27
J gene: TRBJ1-4
CDR3 protein: ASSSVLGSNEKLF

V gene: TRBV19
J gene: TRBJ1-6
CDR3 protein: ASSISWGQQNSPLH

V gene: TRBV5-1
J gene: TRBJ2-7
CDR3 protein: ASSSPGEGLWFYEQY

V gene: TRBV2
J gene: TRBJ1-2
CDR3 protein: ASAKLQVTYGYT

V gene: TRBV7-2
J gene: TRBJ2-1
CDR3 protein: ASSLVSRGNYNEQF

V gene: TRBV11-2
J gene: TRBJ2-7
CDR3 protein: ASSRMPGGSYEQY

V gene: TRBV5-1
J gene: TRBJ1-1
CDR3 protein: ASSLERNEAF

V gene: TRBV25-1
J gene: TRBJ1-1
CDR3 protein: ASVAPGGATEAF